Sequencing of this T cell receptor beta chain was carried out in a study of shared clonotypes between healthy human individuals. The table came from immunoSEQ multiplex PCR; TCRdb's copy has only in-frame clones and leaves some out. This sample yields around 720,000 clones, of which around three quarters are seen a single time; more than 1.5% belongs to the top ten. Notes on this clone: The identical CDR3 is also encoded by other nucleotide sequences in the sample.

CDR1 SGHRS and CDR2 YFSETQ come from the germline V gene. V lost 3 bases, J lost 2 bases, and 9 bases lay in between. The CDR3 runs to 14 residues. Material for sequencing was memory CD4+ T cells sorted from blood. The subset denotes: CD45RA-negative fraction. The chain is built from TRBV5-1 and TRBJ1-5; D is unclear. This clonotype was sampled from a woman aged 30 to 39 in good health. The CDR3 reads CASSSGLGNQPQHF. DNA for the CDR3: TGCGCCAGCAGCTCTGGACTGGGCAATCAGCCCCAGCATTTT.